These 20 T cell receptor beta chains originate from one sample sequenced in a study of blood T cell repertoires in COVID-19 (dated by TCRdb to the early 2020s). The library was produced with the immunoSEQ multiplex PCR assay. TCRdb stores this immuneACCESS table with in-frame sequences only. Part of the clones is absent; in the studies checked, under half of the shortfall reflects unresolved V genes, and no reason is known for the rest. In this sample the table shows approximately 290,000 clones, 70% to 85% of which occur a single time. The top ten clonotypes cover roughly 0.94% of the sample. Sequences were obtained from peripheral blood. These receptors were collected from a human donor with COVID-19, enrolled during active disease. The donor label of this sample is uncertain.

V usage is TRBV30 and J usage is TRBJ2-5, with D possibly being TRBD2 (6 bases). V dropped 2 bases and J dropped 5 bases, with 18 bases sitting between them. The CDR3 extends over 15 amino acids. The V gene's germline CDR1 is GTSNPN and CDR2 SVGIG (reference sequence). CDR3 bases: TGTGCCTGGAGTCCCCCTACGGGACTTAGGGAGACCCAGTACTTC. Protein product: CAWSPPTGLRETQYF.

The chain couples TRBV25-1 to TRBJ1-2; 7 bases map to TRBD1. The CDR3 consists of 14 residues. CDR1 is MGHDK, CDR2 SYGVNS, per germline. V shed 4 bases and J 2 bases; nucleotides not matched to a gene: 4. CDR3 DNA: TGTGCCAGCAGTGTAGGGGGACAGAACTATGGCTACACCTTC. This encodes CASSVGGQNYGYTF.

The chain uses TRBV19 and TRBJ1-2; D remains ambiguous. Germline CDR1 LNHDA, CDR2 SQIVND (reference sequence). The V end was cut by 0 bases, the J end by 4 bases, with 9 bases between. The CDR3 is made up of 14 amino acids. Written as DNA, the CDR3 is TGTGCCAGTAGTATAGAATACACAAGCTATGGCTACACCTTC. The encoded protein is CASSIEYTSYGYTF.

On this clone: This same CDR3 is encoded by further DNA sequences in the sample. The chain recombines TRBV10-3 with TRBJ1-2; TRBD1 matches 7 bases. This CDR3 comprises 13 residues. Germline V lookup: CDR1 ENHRY, CDR2 SYGVKD. V was pared by 2 bases and J by 7 bases, with 4 bases of the junction left unmatched. CDR3 DNA sequence: TGTGCCATCAGTGAGGAGGGGGCTCGTGGCTACACCTTC. This gives the protein CAISEEGARGYTF.

The V call is TRBV7-2, the J call TRBJ2-5, with 10 nucleotides matching TRBD2. The ends lost 5 bases at V and 0 bases at J; junction bases unmatched: 9. From germline, CDR1 is SGHTA and CDR2 FQGNSA. This CDR3 has 17 amino acids. CDR3 DNA sequence: TGTGCCAGCAGCCCCCGGACTAGCGGTTTCTACCAAGAGACCCAGTACTTC. Its protein is CASSPRTSGFYQETQYF.

The chain links TRBV7-9 to TRBJ2-7, with D possibly matching TRBD1 (5 bases). V lost 1 base to trimming and J lost 2 bases, with 9 bases between them. Germline CDR1 reads SEHNR; CDR2 reads FQNEAQ (reference sequence). CDR3 length: 14 amino acids. The CDR3 sequence is CASSLDRPPYEQYF. In DNA form, the CDR3 reads TGTGCCAGCAGCTTAGACAGGCCTCCCTACGAGCAGTACTTC.

The J gene is TRBJ1-1, the V gene TRBV28; TRBD1 matches 10 bases. CDR3 length: 14 amino acids. The V segment lost 8 bases and the J segment 1 base; nucleotides outside the gene matches: 4. Germline CDR1 reads MDHEN; CDR2 reads SYDVKM. This CDR3 is CASARDRGNTEAFF. CDR3 coding DNA: TGTGCCAGCGCCCGGGACAGGGGGAACACTGAAGCTTTCTTT.

This rearrangement joins TRBV29-1 to TRBJ1-2, with 7 bases fitting TRBD1. This CDR3 region has 12 residues. Germline V CDR1 and CDR2: SQVTM, ANQGSEA. Trimming took 6 bases from V and 6 from J; bases not matched to a gene: 7. CDR3 in DNA: TGCAGCGTCTATAGACAGGGCGATGGCTACACCTTC. The encoded protein is CSVYRQGDGYTF. The entire variable domain, with the rest obtained from reference TRBV29-1 and TRBJ1-2, is as follows: SAVISQKPSRDICQRGTSLTIQCQVDSQVTMMFWYRQQPGQSLTLIATANQGSEATYESGFVIDKFPISRPNLTFSTLTVSNMSPEDSSIYLCSVYRQGDGYTFGSGTRLTVV.

The rearrangement uses TRBV11-2 and TRBJ2-1, with a tentative D call TRBD2 (5 bases). There are 13 residues in the CDR3. CDR1 is SGHAT and CDR2 is FQNNGV in the germline V gene. V was cut by 2 bases and J by 6 bases, with 8 bases left in between. The CDR3 loop reads CASSLLEGNEQFF. CDR3 nucleotide sequence: TGTGCCAGCAGCTTACTAGAGGGCAATGAGCAGTTCTTC.

The genes are TRBV11-3 and TRBJ1-1, with 8 bases lining up with TRBD1. CDR3 length: 17 residues. CDR1 SGHNT and CDR2 YENEEA come from the germline V gene. V lost 1 base to trimming and J lost 1 base; unmatched junction nucleotides: 8. The CDR3 DNA is TGTGCCAGCAGCTTAGGAGTTGGGACAGGCCCGAACACTGAAGCTTTCTTT. Translating gives CASSLGVGTGPNTEAFF.

This clone was detected only once. The V and J genes are TRBV6-6 and TRBJ1-5; TRBD1 aligns across 10 bases. V trimming: 8 bases; J trimming: 4 bases; junction bases outside the gene matches: 5. Germline CDR1 MNHNY, CDR2 SVGAGI (reference sequence). The CDR3 covers 14 residues. The CDR3 protein is CASSGQGVNQPQHF. The CDR3 DNA follows: TGTGCCAGCTCAGGACAGGGGGTAAATCAGCCCCAGCATTTT.

The chain has TRBV9 and TRBJ1-6, with TRBD1 as a possible D gene (5 bases). The CDR3 covers 14 residues. Germline CDR1 is SGDLS and CDR2 is YYNGEE. V was shortened by 0 bases and J by 7 bases, with 8 bases between the two germline ends. CDR3 sequence (DNA): TGTGCCAGCAGCGTAGGGGAGGGGAATTCACCCCTCCACTTT. Protein: CASSVGEGNSPLHF.

The chain joins TRBV23-1 to TRBJ2-7; TRBD1 aligns across 10 bases. TRBV23-1 is an open reading frame whose function is uncertain. V lost 6 bases, J lost 3 bases, and 20 bases stayed unmatched. The CDR3 totals 19 residues. CDR3 DNA sequence: TGCGCCAGCAGCCTAGACGGGACAGGGGTTCTTAAGAGCTTCTACGAGCAGTACTTC. It is translated as CASSLDGTGVLKSFYEQYF.

This chain connects TRBV12-3 or TRBV12-4 to TRBJ2-1; no reliable D call. Trimming stripped 1 base from V and 16 bases from J, with 17 bases between. The CDR3 consists of 13 residues. This CDR3 is CASSLDGTSQAFF. CDR3 bases: TGTGCCAGCAGTTTAGATGGCACCTCTCAGGCCTTCTTC.

CDR3 sequence (DNA): TGTGCCAGCAGCGGTAGGACAGACCTGAACACTGAAGCTTTCTTT. Translated: CASSGRTDLNTEAFF. V gene TRBV9 combines with J gene TRBJ1-1; D is perhaps TRBD1 (6 bases). V shed 3 bases and J shed 0 bases, with 12 bases lying between them. CDR3 length equals 15 residues. Germline V CDR1 and CDR2: SGDLS, YYNGEE.

The CDR3 loop reads CASSNTEAFF. The CDR3 coding sequence is TGTGCCTCTTCGAACACTGAAGCTTTCTTT. V and J are TRBV7-2 and TRBJ1-1; D remains unclear. Germline lookup yields CDR1 SGHTA and CDR2 FQGNSA. The CDR3 totals 10 residues. Between the trimmed V and J ends, which lost 11 bases and 1 base, there was a span of 5 bases.

The chain combines TRBV10-3 with TRBJ1-1, with D possibly TRBD1 on 5 matching bases. Trimming pared 2 bases from V and 4 bases from J, leaving 14 bases between. Germline V gene lookup returns CDR1 ENHRY and CDR2 SYGVKD. This CDR3 is 15 amino acids long. Written as DNA, the CDR3 is TGTGCCATCAGTGAGAAAGGTCAGGGAGGCACTGAAGCTTTCTTT. This sequence encodes CAISEKGQGGTEAFF.

This sequence joins TRBV19 and TRBJ2-1, with 7 bases matching TRBD2. CDR1 LNHDA and CDR2 SQIVND come from the germline V gene (reference sequence). The CDR3 length is 14 residues. The V gene end was trimmed by 3 bases and the J gene end by 4 bases; junction bases not matched to a gene: 3. This CDR3 is CASSMGGGYNEQFF. CDR3 in DNA: TGTGCCAGTAGTATGGGCGGGGGATACAATGAGCAGTTCTTC.

In its sample, this clone was seen a few times. The CDR3 bases are TGTGCCAGCAGTAGCCGCGACACTGAAGCTTTCTTT. Its protein product is CASSSRDTEAFF. V and J are TRBV9 and TRBJ1-1; unclear D gene. Trimming cost V 5 bases and J 3 bases, with 8 bases left between them. Looked up from germline, CDR1 is SGDLS and CDR2 is YYNGEE. The CDR3 spans 12 residues.

The rearrangement joins TRBV9 to TRBJ2-7, with 9 bases matching TRBD1. The CDR3 spans 15 residues. J gave up 7 bases and V 6 bases, and 14 bases lay outside the gene matches. Germline CDR1 SGDLS, CDR2 YYNGEE. The CDR3 coding sequence is TGTGCCAGCAACAAAGGACCGGGACAGGGAGTGGAGCAGTACTTC. Encoded protein: CASNKGPGQGVEQYF.